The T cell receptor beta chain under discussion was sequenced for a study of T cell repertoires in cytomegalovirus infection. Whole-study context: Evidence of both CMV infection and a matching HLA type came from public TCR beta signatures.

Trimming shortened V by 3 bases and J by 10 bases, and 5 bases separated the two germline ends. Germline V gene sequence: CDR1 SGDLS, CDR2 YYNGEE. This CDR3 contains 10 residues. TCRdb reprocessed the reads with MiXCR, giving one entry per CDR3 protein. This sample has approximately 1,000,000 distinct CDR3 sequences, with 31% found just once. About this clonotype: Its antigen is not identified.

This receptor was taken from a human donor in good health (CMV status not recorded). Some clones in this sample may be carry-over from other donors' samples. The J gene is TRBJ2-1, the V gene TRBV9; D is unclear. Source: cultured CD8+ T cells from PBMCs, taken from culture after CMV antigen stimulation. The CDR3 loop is CASSGEEQFF. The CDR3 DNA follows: TGTGCCAGCAGCGGAGAAGAGCAGTTCTTC.